Listed here are 14 T cell receptor beta chains from one sample, sequenced in a study of Graves' ophthalmopathy and Graves' hyperthyroidism. RNA transcripts were the template, and TCR beta CDR3 regions were amplified from them. Second-round multiplex PCR came after a first-round RT-PCR that employed HTBI primers. TCRdb reprocessed the multiplex PCR reads with MiXCR, giving one entry per CDR3 protein. The repertoire holds 200,000 to 250,000 distinct CDR3 sequences, with approximately 42% as singletons. The sample taken for sequencing was peripheral blood. The receptors come from an adult man with Graves' ophthalmopathy.

In its sample, this clonotype was seen many times. This sequence joins TRBV20-1 and TRBJ2-7; D is undetermined. CDR1 and CDR2 (germline): DFQATT, SNEGSKA (reference sequence). V shed 2 bases and J shed 4 bases, with 9 bases lying between them. The CDR3 loop spans 12 amino acids. In DNA form, the CDR3 reads TGCAGTGCTAGAAGAGGAGTGTACGAGCAGTACTTC. Protein product: CSARRGVYEQYF.

V is TRBV20-1 and J is TRBJ2-7; tentatively, D is TRBD1 or TRBD2 (5 bases each). The DNA end is more similar to TRBJ2-1, so the J call may be wrong. Germline-derived CDR1 and CDR2 are DFQATT and SNEGSKA (reference sequence). There are 13 residues in the CDR3. The DNA for the CDR3 is TGCAGTGCCCTGGGACGGACCTACAATGAGCAGTTCTTC. Its translation: CSALGRTYNEQFF.

This chain links TRBV2 with TRBJ1-2; D uncertain. The CDR3 extends over 13 amino acids. V was shortened by 5 bases and J by 7 bases, with 14 bases between the two germline ends. Germline-derived CDR1 and CDR2 are SNHLY and FYNNEI. CDR3 sequence: CASSFSGELGYTF. The CDR3 coding sequence is TGTGCCAGCAGTTTCTCGGGAGAACTTGGCTACACCTTC.

V gene TRBV29-1 combines with J gene TRBJ1-1; maybe TRBD1 (6 bases). CDR1 and CDR2 (germline): SQVTM, ANQGSEA. Trimming left V 4 bases short and J 0 bases short, with 18 bases between. CDR3 size: 16 residues. The CDR3 loop reads CSVGGRQGNLNTEAFF. CDR3 sequence (DNA): TGCAGCGTTGGGGGTAGGCAGGGGAACCTGAACACTGAAGCTTTCTTT.

V is TRBV6-6 and J is TRBJ2-7, with 7 bases that match TRBD1. Germline V gene sequence: CDR1 MNHNY, CDR2 SVGAGI (reference sequence). V trimming: 11 bases; J trimming: 2 bases; junction bases outside the gene matches: 6. The CDR3 sequence is 12 residues long. CDR3 protein: CAGGQAAYEQYF. The CDR3 DNA is TGTGCCGGAGGACAGGCCGCCTACGAGCAGTACTTC.

In its sample, this clonotype was seen a few times. The chain recombines TRBV29-1 with TRBJ1-4; D not resolved. The V gene's germline CDR1 is SQVTM and CDR2 ANQGSEA. Deletions cut 6 bases from V and 8 bases from J, with 10 bases between. The CDR3 length is 11 residues. CDR3 DNA sequence: TGCAGCGTAGACCGAGGGGAAAAACTGTTTTTT. It codes for CSVDRGEKLFF.

As regards this clonotype: This clone may be a read error of a much larger clone one base away. The chain carries TRBV6-9 and TRBJ1-1, with D unresolved. The CDR3 is 16 residues long. Germline values: CDR1 MNHGY, CDR2 SVAAGI. The CDR3 region has the DNA TGTGCCAGCAGTTTCCGTCCGGCAATAATGAACACTGGAGCTTTCTTT. Translating gives CASSFRPAIMNTGAFF.

This chain uses TRBV4-1 with TRBJ1-2; D gene ambiguous. CDR1 is MGHRA, CDR2 YSYEKL, per germline. The CDR3 is made up of 14 amino acids. Trimming shortened V by 0 bases and J by 3 bases, and 8 bases separated the two germline ends. The CDR3 DNA is TGCGCCAGCAGCCAAGAGACTCGTGACTATGGCTACACCTTC. Protein: CASSQETRDYGYTF.

The chain combines TRBV29-1 with TRBJ2-5; no definite D call. Trimming stripped 4 bases from V and 0 bases from J, with 9 bases between. From germline, CDR1 is SQVTM and CDR2 ANQGSEA. This CDR3 comprises 13 residues. This CDR3 reads CSVVSQNQETQYF. CDR3 DNA: TGCAGCGTTGTGTCGCAGAACCAAGAGACCCAGTACTTC.

This clonotype was observed a handful of times. The V and J genes are TRBV10-3 and TRBJ1-5, with 8 nucleotides matching TRBD1. Looked up from germline, CDR1 is ENHRY and CDR2 is SYGVKD. With V trimmed by 4 bases and J by 6 bases, 8 bases remained unmatched. There are 15 residues in the CDR3. The CDR3 DNA is TGTGCCATCAGTGGGGGTACAGGGGGGAGTCAGCCCCAGCATTTT. Protein: CAISGGTGGSQPQHF.

The chain uses TRBV5-5 and TRBJ2-7, with 7 bases identical to TRBD1. The CDR3 covers 16 residues. V shed 3 bases, J shed 6 bases, and the junction held 15 bases outside the gene matches. Germline values: CDR1 SGHKS, CDR2 YYEKEE (reference sequence). Written as DNA, the CDR3 is TGTGCCAGCAGCTCTCTTACCGGGACAGACGTGGGCGAGCAGTACTTC. It yields the protein CASSSLTGTDVGEQYF.

This clonotype was detected a few times. The DNA of the CDR3 is TGTGCCAGCAGCCACAGGGGTAAGAGTGCCTACGAGCAGTACTTC. Its protein product is CASSHRGKSAYEQYF. This chain connects TRBV9 to TRBJ2-7; 7 bases line up with TRBD1. Germline CDR1 SGDLS, CDR2 YYNGEE. Germline trimming cut 4 bases from V and 2 bases from J; bases unmatched to any gene: 9. This CDR3 spans 15 amino acids.

This chain uses TRBV7-6 with TRBJ2-6; tentative D call: TRBD2 (7 bases). Germline V gives CDR1 SGHVS, CDR2 FNYEAQ. The CDR3 loop spans 17 amino acids. Trimming cost V 3 bases and J 1 base, with 13 bases left between them. CDR3 bases: TGTGCCAGCAGCTTCGGGGGGCTGAGGTCTGGGGCCAACGTCCTGACTTTC. Encoded protein: CASSFGGLRSGANVLTF.

This clonotype occurred a few times. The chain joins TRBV19 to TRBJ2-7, with 11 bases identical to TRBD2. The germline CDR1 and CDR2 sequences are LNHDA and SQIVND (reference sequence). V shed 5 bases and J 4 bases; nucleotides not matched to a gene: 4. This CDR3 is 14 amino acids long. CDR3 protein: CASSPSSGRYEQYF. In DNA form, the CDR3 reads TGTGCCAGTAGTCCATCTAGCGGGAGGTACGAGCAGTACTTC.